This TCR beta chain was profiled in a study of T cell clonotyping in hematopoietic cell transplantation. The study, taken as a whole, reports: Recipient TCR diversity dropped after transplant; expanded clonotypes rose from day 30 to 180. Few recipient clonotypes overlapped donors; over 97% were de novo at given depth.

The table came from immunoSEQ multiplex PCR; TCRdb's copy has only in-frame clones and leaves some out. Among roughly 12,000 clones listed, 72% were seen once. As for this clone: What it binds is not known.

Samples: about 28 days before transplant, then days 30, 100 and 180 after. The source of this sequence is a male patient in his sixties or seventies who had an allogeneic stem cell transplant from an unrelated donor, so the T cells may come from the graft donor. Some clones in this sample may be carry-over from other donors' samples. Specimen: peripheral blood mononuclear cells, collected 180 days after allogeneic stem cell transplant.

CDR3 sequence reads: CASSVEWGLDTGELFF. In DNA form, the CDR3 reads TGTGCCAGCAGCGTAGAATGGGGCTTGGACACCGGGGAGCTGTTTTTT. This sequence joins TRBV9 and TRBJ2-2, with a tentative D call TRBD1 (5 bases). With 0 bases removed from V and 3 bases from J, the gap between germline ends came to 12 bases. The CDR3 is 16 amino acids. Germline CDR1 and CDR2: SGDLS and YYNGEE.